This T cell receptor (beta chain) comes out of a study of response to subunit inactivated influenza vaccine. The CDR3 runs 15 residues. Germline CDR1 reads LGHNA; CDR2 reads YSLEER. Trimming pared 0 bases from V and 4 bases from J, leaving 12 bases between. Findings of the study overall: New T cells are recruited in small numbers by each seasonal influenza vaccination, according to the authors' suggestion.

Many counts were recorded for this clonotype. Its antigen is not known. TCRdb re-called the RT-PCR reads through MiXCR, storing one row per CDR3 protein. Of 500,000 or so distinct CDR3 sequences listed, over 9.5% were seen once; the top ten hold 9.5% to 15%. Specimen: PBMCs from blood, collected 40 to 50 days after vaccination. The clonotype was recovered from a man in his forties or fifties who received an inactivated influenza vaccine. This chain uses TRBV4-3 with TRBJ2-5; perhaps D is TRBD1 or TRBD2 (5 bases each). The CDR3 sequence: CASSQDVAGRETQYF. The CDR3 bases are TGCGCCAGCAGCCAAGATGTGGCAGGGAGAGAGACCCAGTACTTC.